A single sample is the source of the 27 T cell receptor beta chains below, sequenced in a study of low-dose radiotherapy and immunotherapy resistance in tumors. Noted time point: after trial treatment. The sample's treatment: LDRT plus nivolumab, ipilimumab, low-dose cyclophosphamide and aspirin (RACIN trial). cDNA synthesis used a TRAV/TRBV-specific primer set for both chains. Both a constant-region primer and a V-primer adapter served to amplify TCRs across roughly 20 PCR cycles. TCRdb reprocessed the reads with MiXCR, giving one entry per CDR3 protein. The table lists roughly 100,000 distinct CDR3 sequences, roughly 20% of them singletons. Source: PBMCs, taken after low-dose radiotherapy plus immunotherapy. Receptors originate from a male donor with prostate cancer.

This clonotype was detected many times. The gene calls are TRBV24-1 and TRBJ2-3; 7 bases map to TRBD1. The junction had 2 bases not matched to a gene; V was cut back by 2 bases and J by 4 bases. Germline assignment: CDR1 KGHDR and CDR2 SFDVKD. This CDR3 has 14 residues. The CDR3 DNA reads TGTGCCACCAGTGATTGGGACAGTCCAGATACGCAGTATTTT. This sequence encodes CATSDWDSPDTQYF.

This clonotype was recorded a few times. The chain uses TRBV12-3 or TRBV12-4 and TRBJ2-3; unclear D gene. V was shortened by 6 bases and J by 5 bases, with 12 bases between the two germline ends. The CDR3 is 13 residues long. The CDR3 is CASSTHGRDTQYF. The CDR3 DNA sequence: TGTGCCAGCAGCACCCACGGGCGAGATACGCAGTATTTT.

This clonotype was seen only a few times. The CDR3 loop is CASRMGTSGGYNEQFF. The CDR3 DNA reads TGTGCCAGCAGGATGGGGACGAGCGGGGGGTACAATGAGCAGTTCTTC. The gene calls are TRBV2 and TRBJ2-1, with 9 bases aligning to TRBD2. Trimming at V came to 6 bases and at J to 4 bases, leaving 10 bases not matched to a gene. There are 16 residues in the CDR3. The germline gives CDR1 SNHLY, CDR2 FYNNEI.

This clonotype was recorded a few times. J is TRBJ2-5 and V is TRBV29-1; 10 bases agree with TRBD2. Trimming cost V 5 bases and J 5 bases; bases outside gene matches: 8. Germline loops: CDR1 SQVTM, CDR2 ANQGSEA. This CDR3 is built from 14 residues. This CDR3 reads CSVLSSGSGETQYF. The CDR3, as DNA: TGCAGCGTTCTGTCTAGCGGGAGTGGGGAGACCCAGTACTTC.

CDR3: CASSVGTGGSYEQYF. The DNA for the CDR3 is TGTGCCAGCAGCGTCGGGACAGGGGGCTCCTACGAGCAGTACTTC. This chain joins TRBV9 and TRBJ2-7; 11 bases fit TRBD1. The germline CDR1 and CDR2 sequences are SGDLS and YYNGEE. This CDR3 comprises 15 residues. J lost 0 bases, V lost 2 bases, and 1 base had no gene match. Variable domain in full (rest from reference TRBV9 and TRBJ2-7): DSGVTQTPKHLITATGQRVTLRCSPRSGDLSVYWYQQSLDQGLQFLIQYYNGEERAKGNILERFSAQQFPDLHSELNLSSLELGDSALYFCASSVGTGGSYEQYFGPGTRLTVT.

This clonotype was seen repeatedly, ten times or more. V usage is TRBV12-3 or TRBV12-4 and J usage is TRBJ1-2, with D perhaps matching TRBD1 (5 bases). Trimming stripped 0 bases from V and 7 bases from J, with 9 bases between. This CDR3 has 13 residues. The CDR3 here is CASSLAGTPGYTF. DNA for the CDR3: TGTGCCAGCAGTTTAGCGGGGACCCCTGGCTACACCTTC.

This clonotype was seen ten or more times. V is TRBV7-9 and J is TRBJ2-1; D tentatively reads TRBD1 or TRBD2 (6 bases each). This CDR3 is 14 amino acids long. CDR1 is SEHNR, CDR2 FQNEAQ, per germline (reference sequence). Trimming cost V 1 base and J 5 bases, with 9 bases left between them. In DNA form, the CDR3 reads TGTGCCAGCAGCTTAGAGGGGGGCCACAATGAGCAGTTCTTC. Its translation: CASSLEGGHNEQFF.

Ten or more counts support this clonotype. The chain links TRBV5-1 to TRBJ1-2, with 9 nucleotides matching TRBD1. V lost 2 bases and J lost 9; bases outside the gene matches: 5. The CDR3 runs to 13 residues. The germline V gene has CDR1 SGHRS and CDR2 YFSETQ. In DNA, the CDR3 is TGCGCCAGCAGCTTACAGGGGGCTCGGAGCTACACCTTC. Translating gives CASSLQGARSYTF.

V gene TRBV10-3 combines with J gene TRBJ2-5, with 11 bases lining up with TRBD2. CDR1 and CDR2 (germline): ENHRY, SYGVKD. The J segment lost 7 bases and the V segment lost 4 bases, leaving 8 bases of the junction unmatched. CDR3 length: 15 amino acids. The CDR3 DNA reads as TGTGCCATCAGTGCTGATAGCGGGGGGGCAGGGACCCAGTACTTC. Residues: CAISADSGGAGTQYF.

As to this clonotype: An end of the junction differs from the germline gene, which may be a read error. The chain joins TRBV7-2 to TRBJ2-7, with 8 bases identical to TRBD2. The CDR3 loop spans 16 amino acids. Germline values: CDR1 SGHTA, CDR2 FQGNSA. DNA for the CDR3: TGTGCCAGCAGCTTGGACGGGGGGGCTACTGCCTACGAGCAGAACTTC. Residues: CASSLDGGATAYEQNF.

On this clonotype: Given a much more abundant clone one base away, this may be a read error. The rearrangement uses TRBV5-6 and TRBJ2-1; D is uncertain. Germline loops: CDR1 SGHDT, CDR2 YYEEEE. The CDR3 sequence is 13 residues long. V lost 0 bases and J 10 bases, leaving 11 bases between the germline ends. This chain's CDR3 is CASSLAQPYEQFF. CDR3 coding DNA: TGTGCCAGCAGCTTGGCACAGCCTTACGAGCAGTTCTTC.

This clonotype was detected ten times or more. V is TRBV19 and J is TRBJ2-5; 9 bases fit TRBD2. Germline values: CDR1 LNHDA, CDR2 SQIVND (reference sequence). The CDR3 runs 14 residues. With 7 bases clipped from V and 5 bases from J, the junction kept 8 bases outside the gene matches. CDR3 in DNA: TGTGCCAGTACAGCGGGGGGCCAGGCGGAGACCCAGTACTTC. Translating gives CASTAGGQAETQYF.

This clonotype was recorded only once. The genes are TRBV19 and TRBJ2-5, with 7 nucleotides matching TRBD1. The CDR3 has 13 amino acids. Germline V gene lookup returns CDR1 LNHDA and CDR2 SQIVND (reference sequence). V lost 6 bases and J lost 5; bases outside the gene matches: 6. The CDR3 region is CASSPGQSETQYF. In DNA form, the CDR3 reads TGTGCCAGTAGCCCGGGACAGAGCGAGACCCAGTACTTC.

This rearrangement joins TRBV6-1 to TRBJ2-2; D not certain. With 8 bases removed from V and 0 bases from J, the gap between germline ends came to 13 bases. This CDR3 contains 15 residues. In germline, CDR1 is MNHNS, CDR2 SASEGT. CDR3 loop: CASGLYRSNTGELFF. As DNA, the CDR3 is TGTGCCAGCGGGTTGTACAGATCGAACACCGGGGAGCTGTTTTTT.

This clonotype has a count of ten or more. V and J are TRBV19 and TRBJ2-7, with TRBD2 as a possible D gene (6 bases). The CDR3 spans 15 residues. The ends were cut back, 7 bases at V and 4 bases at J, with 20 bases in the middle. Germline V CDR1 and CDR2: LNHDA, SQIVND (reference sequence). CDR3 bases: TGTGCCAGTAAGGCGGGGATTGGACAAGAGTACGAGCAGTACTTC. Protein: CASKAGIGQEYEQYF. Complete variable domain (other parts from reference TRBV19 and TRBJ2-7): DGGITQSPKYLFRKEGQNVTLSCEQNLNHDAMYWYRQDPGQGLRLIYYSQIVNDFQKGDIAEGYSVSREKKESFPLTVTSAQKNPTAFYLCASKAGIGQEYEQYFGPGTRLTVT.

The chain uses TRBV5-4 and TRBJ2-1, with D perhaps matching TRBD1 (5 bases). Germline CDR1 is SGHNT and CDR2 is YYREEE (reference sequence). CDR3 length equals 15 residues. Between the trimmed V and J ends, which lost 1 base and 8 bases, there was a span of 16 bases. The chain's CDR3 is CASSLRGGVAHEQFF. In DNA form, the CDR3 reads TGTGCCAGCAGCTTGAGGGGCGGCGTAGCTCATGAGCAGTTCTTC.

This clonotype was picked up one time. Since a far larger clone is one base different, this is likely a read error. The rearrangement uses TRBV28 and TRBJ2-7, with TRBD1 identical over 7 bases. The CDR3 is made up of 16 amino acids. After removal of 6 bases from V and 0 bases from J, the junction contained 11 bases not matched to a gene. In germline, CDR1 is MDHEN, CDR2 SYDVKM. CDR3 amino acids: CASSTRGGSHSYEQYF. CDR3 coding DNA: TGTGCCAGCAGCACAAGAGGGGGCTCACACTCCTACGAGCAGTACTTC.

V and J are TRBV6-2 or TRBV6-3 and TRBJ2-1; 10 bases are a match to TRBD2. There are 14 residues in the CDR3. The junction had 3 bases not matched to a gene; V was cut back by 7 bases and J by 3 bases. Germline CDR1 is MNHEY and CDR2 is SVGEGT. The DNA for the CDR3 is TGTGCCAGCAACATAGCGGGAGGCTACAATGAGCAGTTCTTC. Its translation: CASNIAGGYNEQFF.

This clonotype was seen many times. The V call is TRBV4-2, the J call TRBJ2-1; D is undetermined. The CDR3 is 16 residues long. The V end was cut by 0 bases, the J end by 0 bases, with 9 bases between. CDR1 and CDR2 (germline): LGHNA, YNFKEQ. The CDR3 region has the DNA TGTGCCAGCAGCCAAGACTTCGATCGCTCCTACAATGAGCAGTTCTTC. Protein: CASSQDFDRSYNEQFF.

This clonotype was observed many times. The chain joins TRBV7-9 to TRBJ2-5; 7 bases agree with TRBD2. Germline-derived CDR1 and CDR2 are SEHNR and FQNEAQ (reference sequence). The V and J ends lost 5 bases and 2 bases, in that order; junction bases with no gene match: 5. The CDR3 spans 14 residues. The CDR3 bases are TGTGCCAGCAGCCCGACTAGCCCACAAGAGACCCAGTACTTC. Protein: CASSPTSPQETQYF. Supplemented by reference TRBV7-9 and TRBJ2-5, the full variable domain reads DTGVSQNPRHKITKRGQNVTFRCDPISEHNRLYWYRQTLGQGPEFLTYFQNEAQLEKSRLLSDRFSAERPKGSFSTLEIQRTEQGDSAMYLCASSPTSPQETQYFGPGTRLLVL.

This clonotype was found many times. V is TRBV2 and J is TRBJ2-5; D not resolved. V lost 3 bases, J lost 1 base, and 9 bases lay in between. The CDR3 has 14 residues. The germline V gene encodes CDR1 SNHLY and CDR2 FYNNEI. The CDR3 bases are TGTGCCAGCAGTGATGAGATACGCCAAGAGACCCAGTACTTC. This encodes CASSDEIRQETQYF.

This clonotype was detected many times. The rearrangement uses TRBV19 and TRBJ2-3; D not resolved. This CDR3 spans 13 amino acids. Germline CDR1 LNHDA, CDR2 SQIVND (reference sequence). Trimming took off 5 bases at V and 6 bases at J, with 12 bases between the two ends. This CDR3 is CASSLGTLDTQYF. CDR3 in DNA: TGTGCCAGTAGTCTCGGCACCCTTGATACGCAGTATTTT. The variable domain in full, with the rest retrieved from reference TRBV19 and TRBJ2-3, is DGGITQSPKYLFRKEGQNVTLSCEQNLNHDAMYWYRQDPGQGLRLIYYSQIVNDFQKGDIAEGYSVSREKKESFPLTVTSAQKNPTAFYLCASSLGTLDTQYFGPGTRLTVL.

This clonotype was detected many times. The chain carries TRBV5-1 and TRBJ2-7, with 11 bases that match TRBD2. After removal of 4 bases from V and 2 bases from J, the junction contained 5 bases not matched to a gene. The length of the CDR3 is 15 residues. The germline V gene has CDR1 SGHRS and CDR2 YFSETQ. The CDR3 spells CASSLTSGEAYEQYF. The CDR3 bases are TGCGCCAGCAGCCTGACTAGCGGGGAAGCCTACGAGCAGTACTTC.

This chain's CDR3 is CASSLLGGRGYGYTF. Here the CDR3 DNA reads TGTGCCAGCAGTTTATTAGGGGGTCGAGGTTATGGCTACACCTTC. The rearrangement links TRBV27 to TRBJ1-2; the D gene is possibly TRBD1 (6 bases). The length of the CDR3 is 15 residues. Looked up from germline, CDR1 is MNHEY and CDR2 is SMNVEV (reference sequence). The V end was cut by 1 base, the J end by 5 bases, with 14 bases between.

Ten or more counts support this clonotype. The rearrangement links TRBV3-1 to TRBJ2-7, with TRBD2 matching 7 bases. The CDR3 consists of 15 residues. The junction had 7 bases not matched to a gene; V was cut back by 0 bases and J by 5 bases. The germline gives CDR1 LGHDT, CDR2 YNNKEL (reference sequence). In DNA, the CDR3 is TGTGCCAGCAGCCAAGAGCCGACTAGCTACCACGAGCAGTACTTC. Translating gives CASSQEPTSYHEQYF.

This clonotype was seen ten or more times. In nucleotides, the CDR3 is TGTGCCACCAGCAGAGGAGGCAGCCTCTACGAGCAGTACTTC. Translating gives CATSRGGSLYEQYF. The J gene is TRBJ2-7, the V gene TRBV15; no firm D call. CDR3 length: 14 residues. Trimming cost V 1 base and J 3 bases, with 10 bases left between them. Germline V lookup: CDR1 LNHNV, CDR2 YYDKDF (reference sequence).

This clonotype was found many times. This chain joins TRBV6-6 and TRBJ2-3; no reliable D call. Germline V gives CDR1 MNHNY, CDR2 SVGAGI (reference sequence). This CDR3 has 12 residues. V lost 2 bases, J lost 4 bases, and 4 bases lay in between. The CDR3 nucleotides are TGTGCCAGCAGTTACGGGCCAGATACGCAGTATTTT. Protein sequence: CASSYGPDTQYF.